Below, one TCR beta chain is given with its context. The antigen remains undetermined. Primers used in a second PCR of about 7 to 12 cycles were a sample-barcoded 5' primer and a J-beta primer mix. A 12-random-nucleotide template-switch adaptor tagged each cDNA molecule. Via MiXCR, TCRdb re-called the 5' RACE reads, giving one row per CDR3 protein. The sample lists some 1.7 million distinct CDR3 sequences, under 30% seen once, with roughly 8% in the top ten. Peripheral blood samples of 9 to 10 milliliters were drawn from each donor. Germline V gene sequence: CDR1 MNHNS, CDR2 SASEGT. The CDR3 consists of 15 residues. These data come from a study of blood T cells in healthy people across ages. Study-wide results and limits: It was the long-lived donors that had more naive CD4+ cells and higher diversity than aged donors. There was a strong correlation between TCR beta diversity and naive T cell percentage.

The V call is TRBV6-1, the J call TRBJ2-4; 7 nucleotides match TRBD1. The J call may be incorrect, as the DNA end agrees better with TRBJ2-7. The specimen was blood. The receptor comes from a woman in her twenties or thirties in good health. Here the CDR3 reads CASSDEGAPPYEQYF. Written as DNA, the CDR3 is TGTGCCAGCAGTGATGAGGGGGCGCCCCCCTACGAGCAGTACTTC.